Listed here are 32 T cell receptor beta chains from one sample, sequenced in a study of beta chain features in type 1 diabetes. Expressed TCRB transcripts were sequenced after all isolated RNA was converted to cDNA. Generated by immunoSEQ multiplex PCR, the TCRdb table keeps only in-frame clones and is missing some. The data show under 900,000 clones, with roughly 17% seen just once and 0.023% held by the top ten. What was sequenced was naive CD4+ T cells from blood. The receptors originated from a woman aged 18-29 years in good health.

This clone occurred a few times. V is TRBV28 and J is TRBJ2-1; TRBD2 agrees at 12 bases. The CDR3 has 16 amino acids. The germline gives CDR1 MDHEN, CDR2 SYDVKM. J was trimmed by 3 bases and V by 7 bases; bases with no gene match: 7. CDR3 sequence reads: CASKTSGSLDYNEQFF. The CDR3 DNA reads as TGTGCCAGCAAGACTAGCGGGAGTCTGGACTACAATGAGCAGTTCTTC.

This clone was seen only a few times. V gene TRBV7-9 combines with J gene TRBJ2-1; D not resolved. Germline loops: CDR1 SEHNR, CDR2 FQNEAQ (reference sequence). Trimming shortened V by 4 bases and J by 8 bases, and 18 bases separated the two germline ends. The CDR3 length is 15 residues. CDR3 sequence reads: CASSSRTPLLHEQFF. The CDR3 DNA sequence: TGTGCCAGCAGCTCGAGGACCCCGTTATTGCATGAGCAGTTCTTC.

A few counts support this clone. V is TRBV5-8 and J is TRBJ2-5, with TRBD1 as a possible D gene (5 bases). CDR3 length: 15 residues. Germline V gene lookup returns CDR1 SGHTS and CDR2 YDEGEE. Trimming stripped 5 bases from V and 7 bases from J, with 21 bases between. The CDR3 here is CASRQPGSLWGTQYF. The DNA of the CDR3 is TGTGCCAGCAGACAACCAGGGTCCCTCTGGGGGACCCAGTACTTC.

This clone was observed a handful of times. The chain couples TRBV7-2 to TRBJ2-1, with TRBD2 identical over 7 bases. CDR1 and CDR2 from the germline V gene are SGHTA and FQGNSA. This CDR3 comprises 15 residues. V shed 3 bases and J 4 bases; nucleotides not matched to a gene: 6. Here the CDR3 reads CASSFAASGYNEQFF. The CDR3 bases are TGTGCCAGCAGCTTCGCTGCTAGCGGTTACAATGAGCAGTTCTTC. The whole variable domain, filled in from reference TRBV7-2 and TRBJ2-1, reads GAGVSQSPSNKVTEKGKDVELRCDPISGHTALYWYRQSLGQGLEFLIYFQGNSAPDKSGLPSDRFSAERTGGSVSTLTIQRTQQEDSAVYLCASSFAASGYNEQFFGPGTRLTVL.

A few counts support this clone. The chain is built from TRBV28 and TRBJ1-4; perhaps TRBD1 as D (5 bases). The CDR3 extends over 14 amino acids. V dropped 8 bases and J dropped 2 bases, with 12 bases sitting between them. Germline V gene lookup returns CDR1 MDHEN and CDR2 SYDVKM. The CDR3 here is CASGGTETNEKLFF. For the CDR3, the DNA is TGTGCCAGCGGTGGGACGGAGACTAATGAAAAACTGTTTTTT.

The chain has TRBV19 and TRBJ1-2; weak D call: TRBD1 (5 bases). Germline assignment: CDR1 LNHDA and CDR2 SQIVND (reference sequence). The CDR3 loop spans 12 amino acids. The V end lost 4 bases, the J end lost 5 bases, and 8 bases lay between the germline ends. The CDR3 region is CASSTTVYGYTF. CDR3 DNA: TGTGCCAGTAGTACGACAGTATATGGCTACACCTTC.

V gene TRBV19 combines with J gene TRBJ2-7, with D perhaps matching TRBD1 or TRBD2 (5 bases each). The V gene lost 4 bases and the J gene lost 1 base, with 14 bases spanning the gap. There are 15 residues in the CDR3. Germline assignment: CDR1 LNHDA and CDR2 SQIVND (reference sequence). Here the CDR3 reads CASSSYGTLSYEQYF. In nucleotides, the CDR3 is TGTGCCAGTAGTAGCTACGGGACCTTATCCTACGAGCAGTACTTC. Complete variable domain (other parts from reference TRBV19 and TRBJ2-7): DGGITQSPKYLFRKEGQNVTLSCEQNLNHDAMYWYRQDPGQGLRLIYYSQIVNDFQKGDIAEGYSVSREKKESFPLTVTSAQKNPTAFYLCASSSYGTLSYEQYFGPGTRLTVT.

This clone was seen a handful of times. The rearrangement joins TRBV4-2 to TRBJ1-3; D perhaps matches TRBD1 (5 bases). Germline lookup yields CDR1 LGHNA and CDR2 YNFKEQ. V was shortened by 3 bases and J by 0 bases, with 12 bases between the two germline ends. This CDR3 spans 16 amino acids. The CDR3, as DNA: TGTGCCAGCAGCCATATCGCCAGGGCCTCTGGAAACACCATATATTTT. As protein: CASSHIARASGNTIYF.

This chain links TRBV9 with TRBJ2-1, with D maybe TRBD1 (5 bases). Germline V gene lookup returns CDR1 SGDLS and CDR2 YYNGEE. Trimming left V 4 bases short and J 5 bases short, with 10 bases between. The CDR3 is 13 residues long. The CDR3 here is CASSPSTDNEQFF. The CDR3 DNA reads as TGTGCCAGCAGCCCATCGACAGACAATGAGCAGTTCTTC. The full variable domain, in which reference TRBV9 and TRBJ2-1 provide the parts outside the CDR3, is DSGVTQTPKHLITATGQRVTLRCSPRSGDLSVYWYQQSLDQGLQFLIQYYNGEERAKGNILERFSAQQFPDLHSELNLSSLELGDSALYFCASSPSTDNEQFFGPGTRLTVL.

This clone was picked up a small number of times. DNA for the CDR3: TGTGCCCATCACCGGGGGCCGGGTGAAAAACTGTTTTTT. Its protein product is CAHHRGPGEKLFF. The chain recombines TRBV10-3 with TRBJ1-4; tentative D call: TRBD1 (6 bases). CDR3 length: 13 amino acids. Trimming shortened V by 11 bases and J by 7 bases, and 17 bases separated the two germline ends. Germline CDR1 is ENHRY and CDR2 is SYGVKD.

This clone was detected ten times or more. The sample has other DNA sequences that encode this CDR3 too. This chain joins TRBV18 and TRBJ2-5; possibly TRBD1 or TRBD2 for D (5 bases each). Trimming removed 0 bases at V and 3 bases at J, with 5 bases between. Germline assignment: CDR1 KGHSH and CDR2 LQKENI. The CDR3 runs 13 residues. Here the CDR3 reads CASSPPGEETQYF. CDR3 nucleotide sequence: TGTGCCAGCTCACCACCGGGGGAAGAGACCCAGTACTTC.

This chain connects TRBV5-1 to TRBJ1-1; perhaps TRBD1 as D (6 bases). CDR3 length: 14 amino acids. With 0 bases removed from V and 6 bases from J, the gap between germline ends came to 12 bases. Germline CDR1 reads SGHRS; CDR2 reads YFSETQ. CDR3 bases: TGCGCCAGCAGCTTGGAGGGGGATTTCTCTGAAGCTTTCTTT. Protein product: CASSLEGDFSEAFF.

This clone has more than one count but fewer than ten. The chain employs TRBV9 and TRBJ2-1; TRBD2 might be the D (6 bases). The ends were cut back, 4 bases at V and 5 bases at J, with 16 bases in the middle. This CDR3 comprises 15 residues. Looked up from germline, CDR1 is SGDLS and CDR2 is YYNGEE. Written as DNA, the CDR3 is TGTGCCAGCAGCACCCGACTGGAGGGCAACAATGAGCAGTTCTTC. Its translation is CASSTRLEGNNEQFF.

V and J are TRBV4-3 and TRBJ2-1; TRBD2 matches 8 bases. The CDR3 is 17 amino acids. CDR1 is LGHNA and CDR2 is YSLEER in the germline V gene. Trimming took 3 bases from V and 4 from J; bases not matched to a gene: 11. As DNA, the CDR3 is TGCGCCAGCAGCCAGTCTTTAGCGGGACCTAAGTACAATGAGCAGTTCTTC. Encoded protein: CASSQSLAGPKYNEQFF.

This clone was observed a few times. This chain uses TRBV18 with TRBJ1-1; D ambiguous. Germline loops: CDR1 KGHSH, CDR2 LQKENI. Trimming took 4 bases from V and 13 from J, leaving 13 bases between them. The CDR3 totals 11 residues. Here the CDR3 DNA reads TGTGCCAGCTCACTTGCTTCGCGGGTTTTCTTT. It specifies CASSLASRVFF. Looking up the rest from reference TRBV18 and TRBJ1-1 gives the full variable domain: NAGVMQNPRHLVRRRGQEARLRCSPMKGHSHVYWYRQLPEEGLKFMVYLQKENIIDESGMPKERFSAEFPKEGPSILRIQQVVRGDSAAYFCASSLASRVFFGQGTRLTVV.

In its sample, this clone was seen a few times. The V and J genes are TRBV18 and TRBJ1-2; D is uncertain. V lost 2 bases, J lost 4 bases, and 20 bases lay in between. This CDR3 comprises 17 residues. Germline assignment: CDR1 KGHSH and CDR2 LQKENI. The CDR3 DNA reads as TGTGCCAGCTCACCATCCCCCGGAAAGGGTTTGGGCTATGGCTACACCTTC. Translating gives CASSPSPGKGLGYGYTF.

The chain has TRBV5-1 and TRBJ2-1, with no clear D. V was pared by 4 bases and J by 9 bases, with 14 bases between. The germline CDR1 and CDR2 sequences are SGHRS and YFSETQ. The CDR3 extends over 13 amino acids. The CDR3 sequence: CASSERTPGEQFF. The CDR3 nucleotides read TGCGCCAGCAGCGAACGGACCCCGGGTGAGCAGTTCTTC.

This clone was seen a handful of times. The rearrangement uses TRBV5-4 and TRBJ2-7, with no clear D. V was cut by 0 bases and J by 4 bases, with 5 bases left in between. Germline V gene sequence: CDR1 SGHNT, CDR2 YYREEE (reference sequence). The CDR3 loop spans 12 amino acids. CDR3 sequence (DNA): TGTGCCAGCAGCTTGGGGGTGTACGAGCAGTACTTC. Its translation is CASSLGVYEQYF.

J is TRBJ2-4 and V is TRBV7-8; TRBD2 matches at 7 bases. This CDR3 has 16 amino acids. V lost 5 bases and J lost 2; bases outside the gene matches: 9. Germline V gene sequence: CDR1 SGHVS, CDR2 FQNEAQ. CDR3 sequence: CASSPLTSVTKNIQYF. The CDR3 DNA reads TGTGCCAGCAGCCCACTAACTAGCGTGACCAAAAACATTCAGTACTTC. The whole variable domain, remainder taken from reference TRBV7-8 and TRBJ2-4, is GAGVSQSPRYKVAKRGQDVALRCDPISGHVSLFWYQQALGQGPEFLTYFQNEAQLDKSGLPSDRFFAERPEGSVSTLKIQRTQQEDSAVYLCASSPLTSVTKNIQYFGAGTRLSVL.

This clone was found a few times. This chain joins TRBV11-2 and TRBJ1-4; the match to TRBD1 covers 7 bases. V lost 3 bases, J lost 5 bases, and 3 bases stayed unmatched. This CDR3 spans 14 amino acids. Germline values: CDR1 SGHAT, CDR2 FQNNGV. The CDR3 spells CASSLLTGNEKLFF. The CDR3 nucleotides are TGTGCCAGCAGCTTGTTGACAGGGAATGAAAAACTGTTTTTT.

Remarks on this clone: Other DNA sequences in the sample encode the same CDR3. The CDR3 protein is CSVVRSSYEQYF. The CDR3, as DNA: TGCAGCGTTGTCAGGAGTTCGTACGAGCAGTACTTC. This chain links TRBV29-1 with TRBJ2-7, with D hard to call. The V end lost 4 bases, the J end lost 4 bases, and 11 bases lay between the germline ends. Germline loops: CDR1 SQVTM, CDR2 ANQGSEA. CDR3 length equals 12 residues.

V is TRBV20-1 and J is TRBJ1-2; possibly TRBD1 for D (6 bases). The CDR3 runs 11 residues. V was trimmed by 5 bases and J by 6 bases, leaving 10 bases between them. Per the germline V gene, CDR1 is DFQATT and CDR2 is SNEGSKA (reference sequence). The DNA for the CDR3 is TGCAGTGCTCAGGGGTATCATGGCTACACCTTC. It codes for CSAQGYHGYTF.

This clone was counted only a few times. This chain uses TRBV10-3 with TRBJ1-5; 7 nucleotides line up with TRBD1. This CDR3 is 13 amino acids long. V trimming: 5 bases; J trimming: 2 bases; junction bases outside the gene matches: 0. The germline CDR1 and CDR2 sequences are ENHRY and SYGVKD. The CDR3 sequence is CAISTGGNQPQHF. The CDR3 nucleotides read TGTGCCATCAGTACAGGGGGCAATCAGCCCCAGCATTTT.

This clone was seen more than once but under ten times. This rearrangement joins TRBV4-2 to TRBJ2-5, with D maybe TRBD1 (5 bases). The germline gives CDR1 LGHNA, CDR2 YNFKEQ. Between the trimmed V and J ends, which lost 4 bases and 1 base, there was a span of 13 bases. The CDR3 is 15 amino acids. CDR3 in amino acids: CASSLTATTQETQYF. CDR3 nucleotide sequence: TGTGCCAGCAGCCTGACAGCCACCACCCAAGAGACCCAGTACTTC.

V gene TRBV7-9 combines with J gene TRBJ2-1; possible D gene TRBD1, 5 bases. Germline V CDR1 and CDR2: SEHNR, FQNEAQ (reference sequence). The CDR3 length is 12 residues. V lost 4 bases and J 6 bases, leaving 7 bases between the germline ends. The CDR3 here is CASSSRGNEQFF. Written as DNA, the CDR3 is TGTGCCAGCAGCTCAAGGGGCAATGAGCAGTTCTTC.

The table lists this clone with a few counts. The chain couples TRBV7-2 to TRBJ2-1, with no clear D. The length of the CDR3 is 12 residues. Trimming shortened V by 1 base and J by 8 bases, and 6 bases separated the two germline ends. CDR1 is SGHTA and CDR2 is FQGNSA in the germline V gene. CDR3 region: CASSLGIDEQFF. In DNA, the CDR3 is TGTGCCAGCAGCTTAGGGATTGATGAGCAGTTCTTC.

J is TRBJ2-5 and V is TRBV19; D might be TRBD1 (6 bases). V was shortened by 2 bases and J by 0 bases, with 19 bases between the two germline ends. The CDR3 consists of 18 residues. Per germline, CDR1 LNHDA and CDR2 SQIVND (reference sequence). The CDR3 loop reads CASSIRFNDGQYQETQYF. CDR3 DNA: TGTGCCAGTAGTATACGGTTTAATGATGGACAGTACCAAGAGACCCAGTACTTC.

This clone was detected only a few times. The rearrangement links TRBV2 to TRBJ1-1; TRBD1 agrees at 7 bases. The germline gives CDR1 SNHLY, CDR2 FYNNEI. This CDR3 contains 15 residues. The V and J ends lost 3 bases and 1 base, in that order; junction bases with no gene match: 5. CDR3 nucleotide sequence: TGTGCCAGCAGTGACTTAGGACAGGCGAACACTGAAGCTTTCTTT. Its protein product is CASSDLGQANTEAFF.

The gene calls are TRBV7-9 and TRBJ2-7; D not certain. The CDR3 contains 9 residues. Trimming took off 5 bases at V and 12 bases at J, with 8 bases between the two ends. Germline V lookup: CDR1 SEHNR, CDR2 FQNEAQ (reference sequence). The CDR3 is CASSPNRYF. The CDR3 nucleotides are TGTGCCAGCAGCCCAAACCGGTACTTC.

This clone was detected once. The chain carries TRBV5-1 and TRBJ2-7; TRBD1 aligns across 8 bases. Germline trimming cut 0 bases from V and 4 bases from J; bases unmatched to any gene: 3. The length of the CDR3 is 14 residues. From germline, CDR1 is SGHRS and CDR2 YFSETQ. In DNA, the CDR3 is TGCGCCAGCAGCTTGGTGGGGACAGGTTACGAGCAGTACTTC. The encoded protein is CASSLVGTGYEQYF.

This CDR3 reads CASSQEQGAAGANVLTF. CDR3 DNA sequence: TGCGCCAGCAGCCAAGAACAGGGGGCAGCTGGGGCCAACGTCCTGACTTTC. The V call is TRBV4-3, the J call TRBJ2-6; 9 nucleotides line up with TRBD1. The length of the CDR3 is 17 residues. J gave up 2 bases and V 0 bases, and 2 bases lay outside the gene matches. Germline lookup yields CDR1 LGHNA and CDR2 YSLEER.

This clone was observed a handful of times. This chain uses TRBV4-2 with TRBJ2-3; 10 positions match TRBD2. The CDR3 extends over 20 amino acids. J lost 0 bases, V lost 0 bases, and 12 bases had no gene match. Germline values: CDR1 LGHNA, CDR2 YNFKEQ. The CDR3 nucleotides are TGTGCCAGCAGCCAAGATGTACGTAGCGGGAGGATGGGTAGCACAGATACGCAGTATTTT. As protein: CASSQDVRSGRMGSTDTQYF.